The sequence of this TCR beta chain was determined in a study of blood T cell repertoires in COVID-19. Germline V gives CDR1 SNHLY, CDR2 FYNNEI. After removal of 4 bases from V and 6 bases from J, the junction contained 3 bases not matched to a gene. This CDR3 is 14 amino acids long. Produced via immunoSEQ multiplex PCR; TCRdb's table is partial and in-frame only. The table shows approximately 250,000 clones, with 80% to 90% occurring only once. This sequence was found in a young man with active or convalescent COVID-19. Sequencing was performed on peripheral blood. The chain couples TRBV2 to TRBJ2-2, with 9 bases matching TRBD1. The CDR3 is CASSGQGGAGELFF. In DNA form, the CDR3 reads TGTGCCAGCAGTGGACAGGGGGGCGCCGGGGAGCTGTTTTTT.